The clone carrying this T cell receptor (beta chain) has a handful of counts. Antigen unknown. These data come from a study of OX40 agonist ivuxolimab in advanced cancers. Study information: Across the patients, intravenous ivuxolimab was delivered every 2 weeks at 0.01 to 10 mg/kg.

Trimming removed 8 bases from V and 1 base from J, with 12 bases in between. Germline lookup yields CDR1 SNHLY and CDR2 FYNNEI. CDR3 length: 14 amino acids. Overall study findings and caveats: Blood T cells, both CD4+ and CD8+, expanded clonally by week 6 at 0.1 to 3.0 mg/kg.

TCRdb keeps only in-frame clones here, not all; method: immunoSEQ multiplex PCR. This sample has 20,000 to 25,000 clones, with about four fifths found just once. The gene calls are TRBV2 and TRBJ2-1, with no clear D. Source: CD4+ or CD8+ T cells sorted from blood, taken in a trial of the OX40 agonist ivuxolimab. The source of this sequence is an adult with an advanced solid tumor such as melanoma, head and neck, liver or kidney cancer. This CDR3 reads CASCGLDSYNEQFF. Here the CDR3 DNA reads TGTGCCAGCTGTGGGTTAGATTCCTACAATGAGCAGTTCTTC.